A single TCR beta chain is shown here with its context. Its specificity is unknown. This sample stems from a study of T cell responses to AZD1222 COVID-19 vaccine. General observations from the study: Baseline seropositives among AZD1222 recipients totaled only 5 to 7. Two AZD1222 doses significantly raised spike-specific TCR breadth and depth over controls.

This CDR3 region has 15 residues. This table comes from immunoSEQ multiplex PCR, and its TCRdb copy is limited to in-frame clones, with some not included. The table includes 160,000 or so clones, about 89% detected once. The sample here was peripheral blood, taken 28 days after the second AZD1222 dose. The TCR was taken from an adult who received the AZD1222 COVID-19 vaccine. The chain has TRBV7-5 and TRBJ1-1; the table's D call, TRBD1, was not checked against the DNA. TRBV7-5 is a pseudogene locus. CDR3 in DNA: TGTGCCAGAAGCTTAGTGGGCAGGCACAGGGCTGAAGCTTTCTTT. This sequence encodes CARSLVGRHRAEAFF.